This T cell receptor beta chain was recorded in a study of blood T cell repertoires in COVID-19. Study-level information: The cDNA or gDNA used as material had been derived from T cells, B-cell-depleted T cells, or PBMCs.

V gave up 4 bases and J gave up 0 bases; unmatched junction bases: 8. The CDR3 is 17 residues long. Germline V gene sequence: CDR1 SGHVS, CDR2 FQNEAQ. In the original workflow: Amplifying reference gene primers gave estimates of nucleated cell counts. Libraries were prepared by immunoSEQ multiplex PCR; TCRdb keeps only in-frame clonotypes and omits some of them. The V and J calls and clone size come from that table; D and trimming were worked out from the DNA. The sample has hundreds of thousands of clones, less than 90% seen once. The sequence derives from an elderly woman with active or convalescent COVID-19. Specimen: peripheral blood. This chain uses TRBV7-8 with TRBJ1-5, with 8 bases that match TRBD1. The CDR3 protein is CASSWTTGTGSNQPQHF. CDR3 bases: TGTGCCAGCAGCTGGACGACTGGGACAGGTAGCAATCAGCCCCAGCATTTT.